The 8 T cell receptor beta chains below all came from one sample that was sequenced in a study of blood T cell repertoires in COVID-19. TCRdb keeps only in-frame clones here, not all; method: immunoSEQ multiplex PCR. The sample lists around 67,000 clones; around 80% were seen once. The sample was peripheral blood. The receptors derive from a human donor in a cohort sampled during active COVID-19.

V usage is TRBV12-3 or TRBV12-4 and J usage is TRBJ1-1; the D is unclear. Trimming stripped 3 bases from V and 5 bases from J, with 7 bases between. The CDR3 has 12 amino acids. The CDR3 loop is CASSFGVTEAFF. The CDR3 DNA sequence: TGTGCCAGCAGTTTCGGGGTAACTGAAGCTTTCTTT.

V gene TRBV7-9 combines with J gene TRBJ2-1, with 8 bases aligning to TRBD1. The junction had 14 bases not matched to a gene; V was cut back by 4 bases and J by 6 bases. The CDR3 length is 17 residues. The germline CDR1 and CDR2 sequences are SEHNR and FQNEAQ (reference sequence). The CDR3 here is CASSSPGGQGRFNEQFF. CDR3 coding DNA: TGTGCCAGCAGCTCGCCGGGCGGACAGGGCCGATTCAATGAGCAGTTCTTC.

J is TRBJ2-7 and V is TRBV27; weak D call: TRBD1 (6 bases). V was clipped by 5 bases and J by 3 bases, with 20 bases between them. This CDR3 has 16 amino acids. Germline V gene lookup returns CDR1 MNHEY and CDR2 SMNVEV (reference sequence). CDR3 in DNA: TGTGCCAGCAGTCCGCTCGGTGGGGGCGGCGGCTACGAGCAGTACTTC. It is translated as CASSPLGGGGGYEQYF.

The chain is built from TRBV2 and TRBJ1-2, with D unclear. CDR3 length equals 13 residues. The V end lost 7 bases, the J end lost 3 bases, and 12 bases lay between the germline ends. Germline V gives CDR1 SNHLY, CDR2 FYNNEI. In nucleotides, the CDR3 is TGTGCCAGCACCCAACTGGCGGACTATGGCTACACCTTC. Translation gives CASTQLADYGYTF.

This chain uses TRBV10-3 with TRBJ2-1; 8 bases are a match to TRBD2. Germline assignment: CDR1 ENHRY and CDR2 SYGVKD. The CDR3 has 14 amino acids. The trim removed 10 bases at V and 0 bases at J, leaving 5 bases unmatched. The chain's CDR3 is CATTAGDSYNEQFF. The DNA for the CDR3 is TGTGCCACCACAGCGGGAGACTCCTACAATGAGCAGTTCTTC.

This sequence joins TRBV11-2 and TRBJ1-4; possible D gene TRBD1, 6 bases. The V gene lost 5 bases and the J gene lost 4 bases, with 17 bases spanning the gap. From germline, CDR1 is SGHAT and CDR2 FQNNGV. This CDR3 is 16 amino acids long. The CDR3 DNA reads as TGTGCCAGCAGCCCACCCGAGGACAGTTTTAATGAAAAACTGTTTTTT. Amino acid sequence: CASSPPEDSFNEKLFF.

Only one count was recorded for this clone. The chain combines TRBV18 with TRBJ2-2, with 7 bases matching TRBD2. This CDR3 spans 17 amino acids. Germline V CDR1 and CDR2: KGHSH, LQKENI. V trimming: 8 bases; J trimming: 1 base; junction bases outside the gene matches: 13. The CDR3 loop is CASAAGSGGGNTGELFF. CDR3 in DNA: TGTGCCAGCGCCGCCGGTTCGGGCGGGGGGAACACCGGGGAGCTGTTTTTT.

The chain joins TRBV4-3 to TRBJ2-2, with 7 positions matching TRBD2. The germline V gene encodes CDR1 LGHNA and CDR2 YSLEER. The CDR3 spans 15 residues. The ends lost 2 bases at V and 3 bases at J; junction bases unmatched: 3. This chain's CDR3 is CASSQRLAYTGELFF. The CDR3 DNA is TGCGCCAGCAGCCAACGACTAGCCTACACCGGGGAGCTGTTTTTT.